These T cell receptor beta chains were read from a single sample in a study of OX40 agonist ivuxolimab in advanced cancers. The method was immunoSEQ multiplex PCR; TCRdb's version includes in-frame clones alone and lacks a portion of them. The sample carries 60,000 to 65,000 clones, more than 85% recorded once. The specimen comprised CD4+ or CD8+ T cells sorted from blood, sampled in a trial of the OX40 agonist ivuxolimab. These receptors all come from an adult with an advanced solid tumor such as melanoma, head and neck, liver or kidney cancer. Each CDR3 is given with its conserved first and last residue. The order of the fields is D gene, V gene, J gene, clone size, CDR3 DNA, CDR3 protein. The D gene is left open where the match is weak. Clone size appears in some rows only: once, few, many, or a class for an expanded clone.

>NA|TRBV5-8|TRBJ2-5|NA
TGTGCCAGCAGCTTCCACGGTACGGGGTACCAAGAGACCCAGTACTTC
CASSFHGTGYQETQYF
>NA|TRBV5-6|TRBJ2-5|NA
TGTGCCAGCAGCTTGTCTCGGGACTTTTCCGGAGAGACCCAGTACTTC
CASSLSRDFSGETQYF
>NA|TRBV2|TRBJ2-5|once
TGTGCCAGCCGGACGACGGGCCGAGAGACCCAGTACTTC
CASRTTGRETQYF
>NA|TRBV9|TRBJ1-4|NA
TGTGCCAGCAGTCTATCTTCAGCCGGGACGCTTGGTGAAAAACTGTTTTTT
CASSLSSAGTLGEKLFF
>TRBD1|TRBV5-6|TRBJ1-5|NA
TGTGCCAGCAGCTTTTCCGGGACAGGTTATCAGCCCCAGCATTTT
CASSFSGTGYQPQHF
>NA|TRBV7-9|TRBJ2-7|NA
TGTGCCAGCAGCTACAGGGACGGATCCTACGAGCAGTACTTC
CASSYRDGSYEQYF
>NA|TRBV4-1|TRBJ2-2|NA
TGCGCCAGCAGCCAACGACTAGCCGGGGAGCTGTTTTTT
CASSQRLAGELFF
>NA|TRBV29-1|TRBJ2-3|NA
TGCAGCGTTGAAGAAAGCGGACCTAGCACAGATACGCAGTATTTT
CSVEESGPSTDTQYF
>NA|TRBV15|TRBJ2-5|few
TGTGCCACCAGCAGAGAGGGGGGAGAAGGGGCGGGAATCCAAGAGACCCAGTACTTC
CATSREGGEGAGIQETQYF
>NA|TRBV6-1|TRBJ1-5|NA
TGTGCCAGCAGTGAACTTCTGGCTCGTAGCAATCAGCCCCAGCATTTT
CASSELLARSNQPQHF
>TRBD2|TRBV19|TRBJ2-3|NA
TGTGCCAGTGCCGGGACTAGCAGCGATACGCAGTATTTT
CASAGTSSDTQYF
>NA|TRBV5-1|TRBJ2-1|once
TGCGCCAGCAGCGTTACAGGGTCAGGTAGGAATGAGCAGTTCTTC
CASSVTGSGRNEQFF
>NA|TRBV4-1|TRBJ2-1|NA
TGCGCCAGCAGCCGACCCTACGAGAGGTACAATGAGCAGTTCTTC
CASSRPYERYNEQFF
>TRBD2|TRBV18|TRBJ2-3|NA
TGTGCCAGCTCACCAATCACTAGCGGCCGCACAGATACGCAGTATTTT
CASSPITSGRTDTQYF
>NA|TRBV7-3|TRBJ2-1|NA
TGTGCCAGCAGCTTAAATCCTGGCCAGGGAACCTACAATGAGCAGTTCTTC
CASSLNPGQGTYNEQFF
>NA|TRBV6-5|TRBJ2-7|NA
TGTGCCAGCAGTGAAGGACGTAGCTACGAGCAGTACTTC
CASSEGRSYEQYF
>NA|TRBV6-5|TRBJ2-7|NA
TGTGCCAGCAGTTATCAGGACGAGCAGTACTTC
CASSYQDEQYF
>NA|TRBV9|TRBJ1-3|NA
TGTGCCAGCAGCGCCAGACCGGAGATCTACTCTGGAAACACCATATATTTT
CASSARPEIYSGNTIYF
>NA|TRBV6-1|TRBJ1-1|NA
TGTGCCAGCAGTGAAGTGTCTGGATCTGGGGGACGGACTGAAGCTTTCTTT
CASSEVSGSGGRTEAFF
>NA|TRBV27|TRBJ2-7|NA
TGTGCCAGCAGTTTATCTCTCTCCTACGAGCAGTACTTC
CASSLSLSYEQYF
>NA|TRBV18|TRBJ2-5|NA
TGTGCCAGCTCCCCCGTGCTAGCGCTCCAAGAGACCCAGTACTTC
CASSPVLALQETQYF
>TRBD1|TRBV30|TRBJ1-1|NA
TGTGCAGGGGGCGACACTGAAGCTTTCTTT
CAGGDTEAFF
>NA|TRBV30|TRBJ1-1|NA
TGTGCCTGGAAACGAGGTCAGAAGTCTGAAGCTTTCTTT
CAWKRGQKSEAFF
>NA|TRBV7-3|TRBJ2-2|NA
TGTGCCAGCAGCTTAAACCAGGGAGCGAACACCGGGGAGCTGTTTTTT
CASSLNQGANTGELFF
>NA|TRBV5-4|TRBJ1-2|NA
TGTGCCAGCAGCTTGGGGAAGGGGAAGTATGGCTACACCTTC
CASSLGKGKYGYTF
>NA|TRBV6-6|TRBJ2-7|NA
TGTGCCACCGAAGACCTTGGGTACTACGAGCAGTACTTC
CATEDLGYYEQYF
>NA|TRBV29-1|TRBJ1-2|NA
TGCAGCGTTGAGCCCACAGGAGTCACCTATGGCTACACCTTC
CSVEPTGVTYGYTF
>NA|TRBV6-5|TRBJ1-2|NA
TGTGCCAGCAGTTACGGTGGCTATGGCTACACCTTC
CASSYGGYGYTF
>TRBD1|TRBV7-2|TRBJ1-3|once
TGTGCCAGCAGCCACGCCGGGACAGGGGCTGGAAACACCATATATTTT
CASSHAGTGAGNTIYF
>TRBD1|TRBV30|TRBJ2-3|once
TGTGCCTGGAGTAGAAACAGGGGGACAGATACGCAGTATTTT
CAWSRNRGTDTQYF
>TRBD2|TRBV29-1|TRBJ2-3|NA
TGCAGCGGAGCGGGGAGCACAGATACGCAGTATTTT
CSGAGSTDTQYF
>NA|TRBV19|TRBJ2-1|NA
TGTGCCAGTAGTACGGGGCAGGGACCCTACAATGAGCAGTTCTTC
CASSTGQGPYNEQFF
>NA|TRBV6-1|TRBJ2-7|NA
TGTGCCAGCAAGGGGGTGAACTACGAGCAGTACTTC
CASKGVNYEQYF
>NA|TRBV18|TRBJ1-5|NA
TGTGCCAGCGCATCAGGGCAGGGTCAGCCCCAGCATTTT
CASASGQGQPQHF
>NA|TRBV6-5|TRBJ1-2|NA
TGTGCCAGCAGTGAGGTAGCTCTCGGGGGCTACACCTTC
CASSEVALGGYTF
>NA|TRBV21-1|TRBJ2-4|NA
TGTGCCAGCAGCAGGGACTTACAAGCCAAAAACATTCAGTACTTC
CASSRDLQAKNIQYF
>NA|TRBV29-1|TRBJ2-7|NA
TGCAGCCCTACACCCGAACCCAGGGGCCCCCTCCTCTACGAGCAGTACTTC
CSPTPEPRGPLLYEQYF
>NA|TRBV5-1|TRBJ1-3|NA
TGCGCCAGCAGCTTGGGAGGACGGACGGTCGACACCATATATTTT
CASSLGGRTVDTIYF
>NA|TRBV7-3|TRBJ2-7|NA
TGTGCCAGCAGCCCCCACAGGGTACCCTACGAGCAGTACTTC
CASSPHRVPYEQYF
>TRBD2|TRBV6-5|TRBJ2-5|few
TGTGCCAGCAGTGGACTAGCGAACCAAGAGACCCAGTACTTC
CASSGLANQETQYF
>TRBD2|TRBV10-1|TRBJ2-3|once
TGCGCCAGCAGTGACGAGCTAGCGGTTGATACGCAGTATTTT
CASSDELAVDTQYF
>NA|TRBV11-3|TRBJ1-6|NA
TGTGCCAGCAGCTTAGATGGAGGAAACTCACCCCTCCACTTT
CASSLDGGNSPLHF
>NA|TRBV7-2|TRBJ2-1|NA
TGTGCCAGCAGCTTTTTTCTAGGGTCTGGCAATGAGCAGTTCTTC
CASSFFLGSGNEQFF
>TRBD1|TRBV5-1|TRBJ1-1|NA
TGCGCCAGCAGCTTGGGGCAGGGGGAGGTGAACACTGAAGCTTTCTTT
CASSLGQGEVNTEAFF
>TRBD1|TRBV6-6|TRBJ1-5|NA
TGTGCCAGCAGTCCCACAGGGGGCGATCAGCCCCAGCATTTT
CASSPTGGDQPQHF
>NA|TRBV5-6|TRBJ2-5|once
TGTGCCAGCAGCCCGCGCGCGGGGGAGACCCAGTACTTC
CASSPRAGETQYF
>NA|TRBV7-9|TRBJ2-1|NA
TGTGCCTCGGGGGCTAGTCTATTCAATGAGCAGTTCTTC
CASGASLFNEQFF
>TRBD1|TRBV27|TRBJ2-7|NA
TGTGCCAGCAGTTTATATGGGACAGGGGCCTACGAGCAGTACTTC
CASSLYGTGAYEQYF
>TRBD2|TRBV11-2|TRBJ2-7|NA
TGTGCCAGCAGCTTAGGTGGGACTACGTATCTCTACGAGCAGTACTTC
CASSLGGTTYLYEQYF
>NA|TRBV5-1|TRBJ2-7|once
TGCGCCAGCAGCTTAGGTAGCGGTCTCTACGAGCAGTACTTC
CASSLGSGLYEQYF
>TRBD1|TRBV2|TRBJ2-6|NA
TGTGCCAGCAGTGCAATAGGACCGGGACAGGGATCCTCTGGGGCCAACGTCCTGACTTTC
CASSAIGPGQGSSGANVLTF
>TRBD1|TRBV2|TRBJ1-4|NA
TGTGCCAGCAGGGGACAGGGGGCGGTCGAAAAACTGTTTTTT
CASRGQGAVEKLFF
>NA|TRBV28|TRBJ2-2|NA
TGTGCCAGCAGCCCCCCGGGCCTTCCCGGGGAGCTGTTTTTT
CASSPPGLPGELFF
>TRBD2|TRBV5-6|TRBJ2-1|NA
TGTGCCAGCAGCGCCCCAACCCTTAGCGGGAGGAGTGAGCAGTTCTTC
CASSAPTLSGRSEQFF
>TRBD2|TRBV19|TRBJ2-3|NA
TGTGCCAGTAGTAGAACTAGCGAGGGCACAGATACGCAGTATTTT
CASSRTSEGTDTQYF
>NA|TRBV7-9|TRBJ1-2|NA
TGTGCCAGCAGCTCGACTGACTATGGCTACACCTTC
CASSSTDYGYTF
>NA|TRBV10-3|TRBJ1-3|few
TGTGCCACTAAGACCGACAGCTCTGGAAACACCATATATTTT
CATKTDSSGNTIYF